Following are 29 T cell receptor beta chains from one sample sequenced in a study of regulatory T cells in long-lasting Graves disease. Investigators prepared the TCR beta libraries by applying iRepertoire HTBI primers and Arm-PCR of CDR3 regions. TCRdb itself ran the multiplex PCR reads through MiXCR, one entry per CDR3 protein. Here the sample spans roughly 560,000 distinct CDR3 sequences, 15% to 20% being singletons. Time point noted: newly diagnosed GD, antithyroid drugs for less than 3 months. From RNA extracted from PBMCs, the TCR library was made. This same sample was also taken into another study, of T cells in Graves' hyperthyroidism and ophthalmopathy.

This material consisted of peripheral blood mononuclear cells (PBMCs), taken at new diagnosis, from a patient treated with antithyroid drugs. These receptors were taken from a woman aged 35-60 years with Graves disease.

This chain uses TRBV12-3 or TRBV12-4 with TRBJ2-1; D is possibly TRBD1 (7 bases). CDR3 size: 18 residues. Trimming shortened V by 6 bases and J by 5 bases, and 26 bases separated the two germline ends. The CDR3 nucleotides are TGTGCCAGCAGCCAGTCTCCTAATGCGGGCAGGGGGGACAATGAGCAGTTCTTC. This sequence encodes CASSQSPNAGRGDNEQFF.

The V call is TRBV6-1, the J call TRBJ2-5; 12 nucleotides line up with TRBD2. V was clipped by 6 bases and J by 11 bases; unmatched bases: 13. The CDR3 is 15 residues long. Germline values: CDR1 MNHNS, CDR2 SASEGT. The CDR3 sequence: CASRLAGGPYNEQYF. The CDR3 nucleotides read TGTGCCAGCAGGCTAGCGGGGGGGCCTTACAATGAGCAGTACTTC.

This clonotype was detected ten times or more. The chain employs TRBV3-1 and TRBJ1-1, with a possible D match to TRBD1 (5 bases). The CDR3 is made up of 14 amino acids. The V gene lost 1 base and the J gene lost 3 bases, with 9 bases spanning the gap. Per the germline V gene, CDR1 is LGHDT and CDR2 is YNNKEL (reference sequence). The CDR3 DNA sequence: TGTGCCAGCAGCCAAGTGGAGGGGTACACTGAAGCTTTCTTT. Translated: CASSQVEGYTEAFF. Based on the CDR3 plus reference TRBV3-1 and TRBJ1-1, the full variable domain is DTAVSQTPKYLVTQMGNDKSIKCEQNLGHDTMYWYKQDSKKFLKIMFSYNNKELIINETVPNRFSPKSPDKAHLNLHINSLELGDSAVYFCASSQVEGYTEAFFGQGTRLTVV.

This clonotype appeared many times. The chain couples TRBV2 to TRBJ1-2; D gene uncertain. V was clipped by 11 bases and J by 0 bases, with 16 bases between them. This CDR3 is 14 amino acids long. CDR1 is SNHLY, CDR2 FYNNEI, per germline. The DNA of the CDR3 is TGTGCCGGGGAGAGGGCGAGTCCTAACTATGGCTACACCTTC. Its translation: CAGERASPNYGYTF.

This clonotype was recorded many times. The chain couples TRBV12-3 or TRBV12-4 to TRBJ2-1, with 13 bases lining up with TRBD2. J lost 10 bases, V lost 4 bases, and 7 bases had no gene match. This CDR3 is built from 15 residues. The CDR3 reads CASSSYRLAGGEQFF. The CDR3 coding sequence is TGTGCCAGCAGTTCTTATAGACTAGCGGGGGGCGAGCAGTTCTTC.

This chain uses TRBV27 with TRBJ1-5; D gene uncertain. Germline assignment: CDR1 MNHEY and CDR2 SMNVEV (reference sequence). The length of the CDR3 is 14 residues. Deletions cut 6 bases from V and 11 bases from J, with 20 bases between. The CDR3 here is CASSPRQRFDSQHF. The CDR3 DNA follows: TGTGCCAGCAGCCCCCGGCAGAGATTCGACTCCCAGCATTTT.

The chain uses TRBV7-2 and TRBJ1-6, with D possibly TRBD1 on 6 matching bases. Germline lookup yields CDR1 SGHTA and CDR2 FQGNSA. Trimming removed 6 bases at V and 1 base at J, with 16 bases between. The CDR3 consists of 17 residues. The CDR3 DNA reads as TGTGCCAGCAGTCAAGGAGGGGGTGGGTCCTATAATTCACCCCTCCACTTT. This encodes CASSQGGGGSYNSPLHF.

The V call is TRBV19, the J call TRBJ2-1; TRBD1 matches 9 bases. This CDR3 is built from 14 residues. Trimming at V came to 7 bases and at J to 7 bases, leaving 8 bases not matched to a gene. Per germline, CDR1 LNHDA and CDR2 SQIVND (reference sequence). This CDR3 is CASTLQGAKNEQFF. As DNA, the CDR3 is TGTGCCAGTACCTTACAGGGGGCGAAAAATGAGCAGTTCTTC.

Only a few counts were recorded for this clonotype. This is likely an artifact of a read error, given a far larger clone one base away. The chain recombines TRBV6-2 or TRBV6-3 with TRBJ2-1, with 9 positions matching TRBD1. Germline V gene sequence: CDR1 MNHEY, CDR2 SVGEGT. The CDR3 spans 13 residues. V gave up 2 bases and J gave up 10 bases; unmatched junction bases: 3. This CDR3 is CASSYDRGYEQFF. In DNA form, the CDR3 reads TGTGCCAGCAGTTACGACAGGGGGTACGAGCAGTTCTTC.

This chain uses TRBV15 with TRBJ1-1; 7 nucleotides line up with TRBD1. This CDR3 is 13 amino acids long. The germline V gene has CDR1 LNHNV and CDR2 YYDKDF (reference sequence). V shed 1 base, J shed 11 bases, and the junction held 7 bases outside the gene matches. DNA for the CDR3: TGTGCCACCAGCAGAGCTGAGGGGGCAGGGGCTTTCTTT. Translated, it gives CATSRAEGAGAFF. Variable domain in full (rest from reference TRBV15 and TRBJ1-1): DAMVIQNPRYQVTQFGKPVTLSCSQTLNHNVMYWYQQKSSQAPKLLFHYYDKDFNNEADTPDNFQSRRPNTSFCFLDIRSPGLGDTAMYLCATSRAEGAGAFFGQGTRLTVV.

Comments on this clonotype: A much bigger clone sits one base away, suggesting this may be a read error. The chain carries TRBV19 and TRBJ1-1, with no clear D. Germline V gene data show CDR1 as LNHDA and CDR2 as SQIVND (reference sequence). The ends were cut back, 3 bases at V and 4 bases at J, with 15 bases in the middle. The CDR3 spans 15 residues. The CDR3 DNA follows: TGTGCCAGTAGTATGGGCGGCAGAGGAAGCACTGAAGCTTTCTTT. It yields the protein CASSMGGRGSTEAFF. The full variable domain, with the rest looked up from reference TRBV19 and TRBJ1-1, is DGGITQSPKYLFRKEGQNVTLSCEQNLNHDAMYWYRQDPGQGLRLIYYSQIVNDFQKGDIAEGYSVSREKKESFPLTVTSAQKNPTAFYLCASSMGGRGSTEAFFGQGTRLTVV.

The genes are TRBV10-2 and TRBJ2-1; D ambiguous. The CDR3 runs to 10 residues. Looked up from germline, CDR1 is WSHSY and CDR2 is SAAADI. The ends were cut back, 3 bases at V and 10 bases at J, with 4 bases in the middle. As DNA, the CDR3 is TGCGCCAGCAGTGACGGCGAGCAGTTCTTC. Translated, it gives CASSDGEQFF.

The sample holds many counts of this clonotype. The chain couples TRBV29-1 to TRBJ1-3; no definite D call. The V and J ends lost 1 base and 2 bases respectively, with 6 bases between them. This CDR3 has 13 amino acids. Per germline, CDR1 SQVTM and CDR2 ANQGSEA. The CDR3 protein is CSVEGGAGNTIYF. The CDR3 nucleotides are TGCAGCGTTGAAGGGGGAGCTGGAAACACCATATATTTT.

This clonotype occurred a few times. This CDR3 is CASSLHSTDTQYF. CDR3 DNA sequence: TGCGCCAGCAGCTTGCATAGCACAGATACGCAGTATTTT. This chain joins TRBV5-1 and TRBJ2-3; D unclear. The germline CDR1 and CDR2 sequences are SGHRS and YFSETQ. V was pared by 1 base and J by 0 bases, with 3 bases between. The CDR3 is 13 amino acids.

The chain couples TRBV19 to TRBJ1-1; no clear D. CDR3 length: 17 residues. Between the trimmed V and J ends, which lost 0 bases and 0 bases, there was a span of 14 bases. Germline values: CDR1 LNHDA, CDR2 SQIVND (reference sequence). In nucleotides, the CDR3 is TGTGCCAGTAGTATAGATCGTTGGAGTCAAATGAACACTGAAGCTTTCTTT. Amino acids: CASSIDRWSQMNTEAFF.

Comments on this clonotype: It is unclear where the CDR3 begins or ends on the DNA, so no DNA is shown, and the CDR3 is as TCRdb lists it. The chain uses TRBV29-1 and TRBJ2-7; the D segment call TRBD1 is taken from the table without a DNA check. Germline CDR1 is SQVTM and CDR2 is ANQGSEA. Both ends counted, the CDR3 spans 13 residues. The CDR3 spells CSVGRGAAYEQHF.

In its sample, this clonotype was seen a few times. The chain uses TRBV19 and TRBJ2-3; D perhaps matches TRBD2 (5 bases). The V end was cut by 3 bases, the J end by 1 base, with 14 bases between. Germline assignment: CDR1 LNHDA and CDR2 SQIVND (reference sequence). The CDR3 covers 16 residues. The DNA for the CDR3 is TGTGCCAGTAGTATGGGAGTAGGATACGGCACAGATACGCAGTATTTT. Protein sequence: CASSMGVGYGTDTQYF.

As concerns this clonotype: A read error may explain this, as a much larger clone is one base away. The chain combines TRBV6-2 or TRBV6-3 with TRBJ2-1, with D tentatively TRBD2 (5 bases). Looked up from germline, CDR1 is MNHEY and CDR2 is SVGEGT. The length of the CDR3 is 14 residues. The DNA of the CDR3 is TGTGCCAGCGGTTACGTCAGCGGAGCCAATGAGCAGTTCTTC. Translated, it gives CASGYVSGANEQFF.

The J gene is TRBJ2-2, the V gene TRBV19, with D possibly being TRBD1 (6 bases). Germline CDR1 and CDR2: LNHDA and SQIVND (reference sequence). CDR3 length equals 19 residues. The V end was cut by 6 bases, the J end by 0 bases, with 23 bases between. The CDR3 nucleotides are TGTGCCAGTAGAGACCTGAACGGGACAAGATTCGCGAACACCGGGGAGCTGTTTTTT. Encoded protein: CASRDLNGTRFANTGELFF.

This clonotype was seen more than once but under ten times. The CDR3 spells CSVGQGAEGYTF. CDR3 nucleotide sequence: TGCAGCGTTGGGCAGGGGGCAGAAGGCTACACCTTC. The chain couples TRBV29-1 to TRBJ1-2, with 8 bases fitting TRBD1. Per the germline V gene, CDR1 is SQVTM and CDR2 is ANQGSEA. V shed 4 bases, J shed 8 bases, and the junction held 6 bases outside the gene matches. The CDR3 loop spans 12 amino acids.

The chain carries TRBV3-1 and TRBJ1-6; D unresolved. The V end was cut by 0 bases, the J end by 2 bases, with 11 bases between. Germline V gives CDR1 LGHDT, CDR2 YNNKEL (reference sequence). The CDR3 consists of 17 residues. The CDR3 nucleotides are TGTGCCAGCAGCCAAGATGGGAGGGCTACCTATAATTCACCCCTCCACTTT. Translating it yields CASSQDGRATYNSPLHF.

This clonotype was counted many times. The gene calls are TRBV12-3 or TRBV12-4 and TRBJ1-1, with D perhaps TRBD1 (6 bases). This CDR3 spans 14 amino acids. The V end lost 7 bases, the J end lost 0 bases, and 12 bases lay between the germline ends. CDR3 nucleotides: TGTGCCAGCATCCTTGGACAGCTGAACACTGAAGCTTTCTTT. Residues: CASILGQLNTEAFF.

This clonotype was counted at least ten times. V is TRBV7-9 and J is TRBJ2-4; maybe TRBD2 (6 bases). CDR3 size: 18 residues. Trimming removed 5 bases from V and 0 bases from J, with 20 bases in between. Germline V CDR1 and CDR2: SEHNR, FQNEAQ (reference sequence). CDR3 nucleotide sequence: TGTGCCAGCAGCCCACCGGGTGGCGGGGACCTAGCCAAAAACATTCAGTACTTC. It yields the protein CASSPPGGGDLAKNIQYF.

As concerns this clonotype: Mismatch with germline at one junction end may stem from a read error. The chain carries TRBV12-3 or TRBV12-4 and TRBJ2-3, with D perhaps matching TRBD1 (6 bases). The CDR3 loop spans 13 amino acids. CDR3 loop: CAGRQGFTDTQYF. For the CDR3, the DNA is TGTGCCGGCAGGCAGGGGTTCACAGATACGCAGTATTTT.

The chain carries TRBV3-1 and TRBJ2-7; D may correspond to TRBD1 or TRBD2 (6 bases each). Germline V lookup: CDR1 LGHDT, CDR2 YNNKEL (reference sequence). This CDR3 has 14 amino acids. Trimming took 3 bases from V and 4 from J, leaving 13 bases between them. The CDR3 DNA reads as TGTGCCAGCAGCCAGTCCCTAGGGGGGTACGAGCAGTACTTC. Encoded protein: CASSQSLGGYEQYF.

This clonotype was seen a few times. The chain uses TRBV19 and TRBJ1-5; unclear D gene. Germline CDR1 is LNHDA and CDR2 is SQIVND (reference sequence). The germline V and J ends were trimmed by 7 bases and 9 bases, with 7 bases remaining between them. This CDR3 is 10 amino acids long. The CDR3 is CASNRMPQHF. The CDR3 coding sequence is TGTGCCAGTAACCGGATGCCCCAGCATTTT.

At least ten counts were recorded for this clonotype. V and J are TRBV6-5 and TRBJ1-5; 7 bases line up with TRBD1. The CDR3 contains 16 residues. J gave up 2 bases and V 0 bases, and 4 bases lay outside the gene matches. Germline V gives CDR1 MNHEY, CDR2 SVGAGI. CDR3 region: CASSYSGGGGNQPQHF. DNA of the CDR3: TGTGCCAGCAGTTACTCTGGAGGGGGCGGCAATCAGCCCCAGCATTTT.

V usage is TRBV28 and J usage is TRBJ2-5; 12 nucleotides align to TRBD2. CDR3 length: 15 residues. V was clipped by 3 bases and J by 6 bases; unmatched bases: 5. In germline, CDR1 is MDHEN, CDR2 SYDVKM. The CDR3 sequence: CASSFSLAGGKTQYF. The CDR3 DNA is TGTGCCAGCAGTTTTAGTCTAGCGGGGGGGAAGACCCAGTACTTC.

This clonotype was counted many times. The chain links TRBV20-1 to TRBJ2-3; D tentatively fits TRBD1 or TRBD2 (6 bases each). The CDR3 consists of 14 residues. Looked up from germline, CDR1 is DFQATT and CDR2 is SNEGSKA (reference sequence). V was trimmed by 3 bases and J by 4 bases, leaving 14 bases between them. CDR3 DNA sequence: TGCAGTGCTAGCGAATCCGGGGGCGCAGATACGCAGTATTTT. Residues: CSASESGGADTQYF.